The subject of this entry is one TCR beta chain. These data are taken from a study of shared clonotypes between healthy human individuals. Each of the donors was a healthy adult who was HIV-negative and had not had a recent acute infection or vaccination. Every subset's genomic DNA went evenly onto several immunoSEQ plates. Original data processing: Filtering differed because ImmunoSEQ produced junction-only sequences that carried no quality scores. Produced via immunoSEQ multiplex PCR; TCRdb's table is partial and in-frame only. From that table come the V and J calls and clone size; the DNA was used to work out D and trimming. This table holds roughly 95,000 clones, approximately 44% found once. Germline V lookup: CDR1 SGHTA, CDR2 FQGNSA. The CDR3 covers 14 residues. V was trimmed by 5 bases and J by 3 bases, leaving 13 bases between them.

The clonotype comes from a woman in her thirties or forties in good health. Some clones in this sample may be carry-over from other donors' samples. Material for sequencing was PBMCs. The chain couples TRBV7-2 to TRBJ2-5, with D possibly TRBD1 on 7 matching bases. The CDR3 sequence is CASSLQGGEETQYF. The DNA of the CDR3 is TGTGCCAGCAGCCTCCAGGGGGGAGAAGAGACCCAGTACTTC.